These 12 T cell receptor beta chains originate from one sample sequenced in a study of T-cell memory formation after mild COVID-19. MiXCR, run by TCRdb on the 5' RACE reads, gives a single entry per CDR3 protein. Altogether 200,000 to 300,000 distinct CDR3 sequences are present, over 15% being singletons, with the ten largest covering around a fifth. Sequences were obtained from PBMCs or a T cell subset sorted from them (not recorded which). These receptors originate from a man in his late teens or twenties who had mild COVID-19 (a few samples of this study predate the infection). Cell type and time point are not known.

The chain links TRBV6-6 to TRBJ2-2; TRBD1 aligns across 11 bases. CDR1 and CDR2 (germline): MNHNY, SVGAGI (reference sequence). V was pared by 2 bases and J by 4 bases, with 6 bases of the junction left unmatched. The CDR3 runs 17 residues. This CDR3 reads CASSYRGQGEVTGELFF. Written as DNA, the CDR3 is TGTGCCAGCAGTTACAGGGGACAGGGGGAGGTCACCGGGGAGCTGTTTTTT.

The chain carries TRBV7-2 and TRBJ2-1; 11 positions agree with TRBD2. Germline CDR1 is SGHTA and CDR2 is FQGNSA. The V segment lost 5 bases and the J segment 6 bases; nucleotides outside the gene matches: 6. This CDR3 has 15 amino acids. The CDR3 spells CASSPTSGAGNEQFF. The CDR3 nucleotides are TGTGCCAGCAGCCCGACTAGCGGGGCTGGCAATGAGCAGTTCTTC.

CDR3 region: CSARGGGGAKNIQYF. The CDR3, as DNA: TGCAGTGCTAGGGGTGGCGGCGGGGCCAAAAACATTCAGTACTTC. The chain is built from TRBV20-1 and TRBJ2-4, with D maybe TRBD2 (5 bases). CDR1 and CDR2 from the germline V gene are DFQATT and SNEGSKA (reference sequence). Between the trimmed V and J ends, which lost 3 bases and 1 base, there was a span of 13 bases. This CDR3 is 15 amino acids long.

The chain recombines TRBV5-1 with TRBJ2-1; D is perhaps TRBD1 or TRBD2 (5 bases each). Germline V gene lookup returns CDR1 SGHRS and CDR2 YFSETQ. The CDR3 totals 15 residues. The V end was cut by 5 bases, the J end by 0 bases, with 12 bases between. The CDR3 sequence: CASRRDASSYNEQFF. CDR3 sequence (DNA): TGCGCCAGCAGACGGGACGCGAGCTCCTACAATGAGCAGTTCTTC.

This clonotype showed up just a few times. The genes are TRBV7-2 and TRBJ2-1; D gene uncertain. The V gene's germline CDR1 is SGHTA and CDR2 FQGNSA. V was clipped by 5 bases and J by 1 base, with 9 bases between them. The CDR3 is 14 amino acids. The CDR3, as DNA: TGTGCCAGCAGCCCACCTCGGTCCTACAATGAGCAGTTCTTC. It yields the protein CASSPPRSYNEQFF.

This clonotype was seen a handful of times. The chain recombines TRBV10-3 with TRBJ2-3; D may correspond to TRBD1 or TRBD2 (6 bases each). This CDR3 has 16 residues. CDR1 and CDR2 from the germline V gene are ENHRY and SYGVKD. The V end lost 7 bases, the J end lost 4 bases, and 21 bases lay between the germline ends. The CDR3 spells CAIKPGAGTPPDTQYF. The CDR3 DNA reads as TGTGCCATCAAGCCGGGGGCCGGGACTCCCCCAGATACGCAGTATTTT.

This clonotype was counted between two and nine times. J is TRBJ2-1 and V is TRBV5-1; a weak D match, TRBD2 (6 bases). CDR1 is SGHRS, CDR2 YFSETQ, per germline. Trimming removed 1 base at V and 5 bases at J, with 13 bases between. The CDR3 length is 15 residues. CDR3 DNA sequence: TGCGCCAGCAGCTTGAAACGGGGGAACCACAATGAGCAGTTCTTC. As protein: CASSLKRGNHNEQFF.

The chain recombines TRBV5-1 with TRBJ1-2; D ambiguous. Deletions cut 5 bases from V and 8 bases from J, with 13 bases between. Per germline, CDR1 SGHRS and CDR2 YFSETQ. The CDR3 contains 12 residues. In nucleotides, the CDR3 is TGCGCCAGCAGGCCCCCCGGGTCGGGCTACACCTTC. This codes for CASRPPGSGYTF.

This clonotype was picked up a small number of times. The chain employs TRBV10-3 and TRBJ2-2, with 7 bases aligning to TRBD1. The germline V gene encodes CDR1 ENHRY and CDR2 SYGVKD. This CDR3 has 15 residues. V was clipped by 4 bases and J by 6 bases; unmatched bases: 8. The CDR3 loop reads CAISGYDRAPGELFF. The CDR3 nucleotides are TGTGCCATCAGTGGATACGACAGGGCGCCCGGGGAGCTGTTTTTT.

The CDR3, as DNA: TGTGCCAGCAGAGCGGGGGGCGACACAGATACGCAGTATTTT. Its protein is CASRAGGDTDTQYF. The chain recombines TRBV6-4 with TRBJ2-3; 9 nucleotides match TRBD2. There are 14 residues in the CDR3. Germline V gene data show CDR1 as MRHNA and CDR2 as SNTAGT. With V trimmed by 6 bases and J by 2 bases, 3 bases remained unmatched.

This clonotype has only a few counts. The chain uses TRBV12-3 or TRBV12-4 and TRBJ1-2; D call uncertain. Trimming left V 6 bases short and J 7 bases short, with 12 bases between. The CDR3 has 12 residues. The CDR3 reads CASRAWGSGYTF. CDR3 DNA: TGTGCCAGCAGAGCTTGGGGATCTGGCTACACCTTC.

The chain couples TRBV10-3 to TRBJ1-1; D unresolved. The V gene's germline CDR1 is ENHRY and CDR2 SYGVKD. This CDR3 has 12 residues. V dropped 5 bases and J dropped 4 bases, with 8 bases sitting between them. CDR3 sequence: CAISKVGTEAFF. For the CDR3, the DNA is TGTGCCATCAGTAAGGTTGGCACTGAAGCTTTCTTT.